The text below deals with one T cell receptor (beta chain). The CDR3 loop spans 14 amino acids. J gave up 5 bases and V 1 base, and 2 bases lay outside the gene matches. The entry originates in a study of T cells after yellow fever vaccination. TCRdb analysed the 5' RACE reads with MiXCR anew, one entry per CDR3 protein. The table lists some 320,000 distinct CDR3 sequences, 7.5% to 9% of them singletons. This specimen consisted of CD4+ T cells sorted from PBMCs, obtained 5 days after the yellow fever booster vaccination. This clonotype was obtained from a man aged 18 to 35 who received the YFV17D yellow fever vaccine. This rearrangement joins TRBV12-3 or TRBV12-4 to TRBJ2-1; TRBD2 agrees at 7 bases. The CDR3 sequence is CASSLVGGNNEQFF. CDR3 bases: TGTGCCAGCAGTTTAGTGGGGGGGAACAATGAGCAGTTCTTC.